This T cell receptor beta chain was identified in a study of response to subunit inactivated influenza vaccine. Whole-study results and caveats: Seasonal influenza vaccination, on each occasion, was suggested by the authors to recruit few new T cells.

This clonotype has just a few counts. The antigen is undetermined. TCRdb independently ran MiXCR on the RT-PCR reads; one entry per CDR3 protein. Altogether 800,000 to 1,000,000 distinct CDR3 sequences are present, around 21% being singletons, with the ten largest covering more than 8.5%. Between the trimmed V and J ends, which lost 7 bases and 6 bases, there was a span of 13 bases. There are 14 residues in the CDR3. The clonotype comes from a man between 45 and 60 years old who received an inactivated influenza vaccine. V gene TRBV12-3 or TRBV12-4 combines with J gene TRBJ1-6, with D possibly TRBD1 on 5 matching bases. Material: PBMCs from blood, obtained 5 to 6 days after vaccination. The CDR3 reads CASTPGARNSPLHF. The CDR3 DNA is TGTGCCAGCACCCCCGGGGCTCGTAATTCACCCCTCCACTTT.